The 30 T cell receptor beta chains below come from one sample, sequenced in a study of cytomegalovirus exposure and HLA in healthy donors. A multiplex PCR was run with 60 Vbeta primers and 13 Jbeta primers. The assay was immunoSEQ multiplex PCR, and TCRdb's table has in-frame clones only and misses some. The data hold approximately 110,000 clones, with 81% observed a single time. Sequenced material: PBMCs. Receptor source: a woman in her twenties or thirties in good health and CMV-seronegative.

The chain uses TRBV2 and TRBJ1-6; 9 bases line up with TRBD1. Germline CDR1 SNHLY, CDR2 FYNNEI. The junction had 5 bases not matched to a gene; V was cut back by 7 bases and J by 1 base. The CDR3 spans 16 residues. The CDR3 coding sequence is TGTGCCAGCATCAACGACAGGGGGTCCTATAATTCACCCCTCCACTTT. Its translation: CASINDRGSYNSPLHF. Full variable domain (remainder filled in from reference TRBV2 and TRBJ1-6): EPEVTQTPSHQVTQMGQEVILRCVPISNHLYFYWYRQILGQKVEFLVSFYNNEISEKSEIFDDQFSVERPDGSNFTLKIRSTKLEDSAMYFCASINDRGSYNSPLHFGNGTRLTVT.

V and J are TRBV27 and TRBJ2-5, with 11 bases that match TRBD2. Judging by the DNA end, TRBJ2-7 fits better; the J call may be wrong. Germline V gene sequence: CDR1 MNHEY, CDR2 SMNVEV (reference sequence). The CDR3 contains 15 residues. CDR3 in amino acids: CASSPTSGVTYEQYF. The DNA for the CDR3 is TGTGCCAGCAGCCCGACTAGCGGGGTAACCTACGAGCAGTACTTC.

The rearrangement uses TRBV19 and TRBJ1-2; 11 bases agree with TRBD1. The CDR3 sequence is 15 residues long. V shed 2 bases and J 4 bases; nucleotides not matched to a gene: 3. From germline, CDR1 is LNHDA and CDR2 SQIVND (reference sequence). The CDR3 reads CASSISGTGGYGYTF. For the CDR3, the DNA is TGTGCCAGTAGTATAAGCGGGACAGGGGGCTATGGCTACACCTTC.

This chain joins TRBV6-1 and TRBJ2-7; TRBD2 is a possible D gene (6 bases). The germline gives CDR1 MNHNS, CDR2 SASEGT. V gave up 3 bases and J gave up 0 bases, with 12 bases separating them. This CDR3 has 15 residues. The CDR3 is CASSDVAGSSYEQYF. For the CDR3, the DNA is TGTGCCAGCAGTGACGTGGCGGGGAGCTCCTACGAGCAGTACTTC.

The chain links TRBV18 to TRBJ2-2; 7 nucleotides align to TRBD1. The CDR3 is made up of 15 amino acids. CDR1 is KGHSH, CDR2 LQKENI, per germline. J was trimmed by 3 bases and V by 1 base; bases with no gene match: 2. The CDR3 spells CASSPRQGDTGELFF. The CDR3, as DNA: TGTGCCAGCTCACCACGACAGGGAGACACCGGGGAGCTGTTTTTT.

This chain uses TRBV6-6 with TRBJ1-1; weak D call: TRBD1 (6 bases). The CDR3 has 14 residues. Germline loops: CDR1 MNHNY, CDR2 SVGAGI (reference sequence). Trimming took off 6 bases at V and 5 bases at J, with 16 bases between the two ends. CDR3: CASSPQGLVTEAFF. The CDR3 bases are TGTGCCAGCAGCCCACAGGGTTTAGTAACTGAAGCTTTCTTT.

This chain links TRBV5-4 with TRBJ2-7; maybe TRBD1 (6 bases). Germline loops: CDR1 SGHNT, CDR2 YYREEE (reference sequence). This CDR3 is 14 amino acids long. Trimming took off 3 bases at V and 2 bases at J, with 12 bases between the two ends. The CDR3 protein is CASSSGTSPYEQYF. The DNA of the CDR3 is TGTGCCAGCAGCTCCGGGACATCGCCCTACGAGCAGTACTTC.

The CDR3 DNA sequence: TGTGCCAGCAGCTTGTATCCAGGGCATACTGAAGCTTTCTTT. Its translation: CASSLYPGHTEAFF. V is TRBV5-6 and J is TRBJ1-1; TRBD1 might be the D (5 bases). Germline CDR1 SGHDT, CDR2 YYEEEE. The CDR3 sequence is 14 residues long. Trimming cost V 1 base and J 5 bases, with 12 bases left between them.

The J gene is TRBJ1-1, the V gene TRBV6-5; D perhaps matches TRBD1 (5 bases). Trimming took off 0 bases at V and 3 bases at J, with 8 bases between the two ends. The CDR3 has 14 amino acids. The germline gives CDR1 MNHEY, CDR2 SVGAGI. The DNA of the CDR3 is TGTGCCAGCAGTTACTCGATCAGGGACACTGAAGCTTTCTTT. Residues: CASSYSIRDTEAFF.

The V call is TRBV25-1, the J call TRBJ1-2; D is undetermined. This CDR3 is built from 16 residues. V was clipped by 6 bases and J by 2 bases, with 19 bases between them. The germline CDR1 and CDR2 sequences are MGHDK and SYGVNS. The CDR3 DNA sequence: TGTGCCAGCAGCGCCTATAATGAGTACTTAAACTATGGCTACACCTTC. It translates to CASSAYNEYLNYGYTF.

The rearrangement links TRBV6-5 to TRBJ1-1, with 8 positions matching TRBD1. CDR1 and CDR2 (germline): MNHEY, SVGAGI. After removal of 6 bases from V and 2 bases from J, the junction contained 5 bases not matched to a gene. The CDR3 length is 14 residues. The CDR3 region is CASREQGGNTEAFF. DNA for the CDR3: TGTGCCAGCAGGGAACAGGGGGGCAACACTGAAGCTTTCTTT.

This clone was counted between two and nine times. The genes are TRBV16 and TRBJ1-2; D remains unclear. This CDR3 has 13 residues. The germline V gene has CDR1 KGHSY and CDR2 FQNENV. V was clipped by 6 bases and J by 4 bases, with 12 bases between them. The CDR3 DNA sequence: TGTGCCAGCAGTTTACCGGGAGCCTATGGCTACACCTTC. It codes for CASSLPGAYGYTF.

There are a few counts of this clone. The rearrangement joins TRBV19 to TRBJ2-3; 10 bases are shared with TRBD2. J gave up 1 base and V 5 bases, and 0 bases lay outside the gene matches. Germline V gene lookup returns CDR1 LNHDA and CDR2 SQIVND (reference sequence). The CDR3 extends over 14 amino acids. CDR3 in amino acids: CASSGTSGTDTQYF. In DNA, the CDR3 is TGTGCCAGTAGTGGGACTAGCGGCACAGATACGCAGTATTTT.

The V gene is TRBV2, the J gene TRBJ2-1, with TRBD2 matching 10 bases. The CDR3 is made up of 13 amino acids. Trimming took 6 bases from V and 4 from J; bases not matched to a gene: 0. In germline, CDR1 is SNHLY, CDR2 FYNNEI. This chain's CDR3 is CASRAGGYNEQFF. For the CDR3, the DNA is TGTGCCAGCAGAGCGGGGGGGTACAATGAGCAGTTCTTC.

Only a few counts were recorded for this clone. The chain joins TRBV27 to TRBJ2-5; the D gene is possibly TRBD1 (5 bases). Trimming cost V 6 bases and J 1 base, with 9 bases left between them. This CDR3 has 13 amino acids. From germline, CDR1 is MNHEY and CDR2 SMNVEV (reference sequence). Here the CDR3 reads CASSPQGQETQYF. The CDR3 bases are TGTGCCAGCAGCCCCCAGGGCCAAGAGACCCAGTACTTC.

This clone was seen more than once but under ten times. V usage is TRBV18 and J usage is TRBJ1-2; D gene uncertain. The V gene's germline CDR1 is KGHSH and CDR2 LQKENI. With 6 bases removed from V and 4 bases from J, the gap between germline ends came to 12 bases. This CDR3 region has 13 residues. CDR3 protein: CASSQTGGYGYTF. The CDR3 DNA follows: TGTGCCAGCTCCCAAACGGGAGGCTATGGCTACACCTTC.

The gene calls are TRBV28 and TRBJ2-5; 10 bases fit TRBD1. The CDR3 is made up of 14 amino acids. Germline CDR1 is MDHEN and CDR2 is SYDVKM. V lost 7 bases to trimming and J lost 5 bases; unmatched junction nucleotides: 7. CDR3 sequence (DNA): TGTGCCAGCAAACCGGGACAGGGGTGGGAGACCCAGTACTTC. This gives the protein CASKPGQGWETQYF.

The V call is TRBV29-1, the J call TRBJ2-1, with 7 bases fitting TRBD2. V lost 5 bases and J lost 6; bases outside the gene matches: 4. This CDR3 contains 12 residues. Germline CDR1 SQVTM, CDR2 ANQGSEA. This CDR3 reads CSVWGGSNEQFF. The CDR3 DNA follows: TGCAGCGTTTGGGGGGGGAGCAATGAGCAGTTCTTC.

The chain couples TRBV5-4 to TRBJ2-2; 7 bases match TRBD2. Germline assignment: CDR1 SGHNT and CDR2 YYREEE (reference sequence). V shed 4 bases, J shed 2 bases, and the junction held 5 bases outside the gene matches. This CDR3 has 15 residues. DNA of the CDR3: TGTGCCAGCAGCCGGGGAGGGTATAACACCGGGGAGCTGTTTTTT. It yields the protein CASSRGGYNTGELFF.

The chain joins TRBV7-6 to TRBJ2-2, with no clear D. The CDR3 covers 15 residues. V was cut by 1 base and J by 0 bases, with 6 bases left in between. The germline CDR1 and CDR2 sequences are SGHVS and FNYEAQ. The CDR3 here is CASSLVGPNTGELFF. CDR3 bases: TGTGCCAGCAGCTTAGTGGGCCCGAACACCGGGGAGCTGTTTTTT. The variable domain in full, completed from reference TRBV7-6 and TRBJ2-2, reads GAGVSQSPRYKVTKRGQDVALRCDPISGHVSLYWYRQALGQGPEFLTYFNYEAQQDKSGLPNDRFSAERPEGSISTLTIQRTEQRDSAMYRCASSLVGPNTGELFFGEGSRLTVL.

This chain joins TRBV19 and TRBJ1-2, with 8 bases lining up with TRBD1. There are 16 residues in the CDR3. V was clipped by 6 bases and J by 1 base; unmatched bases: 10. Per the germline V gene, CDR1 is LNHDA and CDR2 is SQIVND (reference sequence). As DNA, the CDR3 is TGTGCCAGTAGGCTCCGGGACAGGATTTTTAACTATGGCTACACCTTC. Its protein is CASRLRDRIFNYGYTF.

In nucleotides, the CDR3 is TGTGCCAGCAGCTCGGGACTAGCGGGGGGAAAGACCCAGTACTTC. Translation gives CASSSGLAGGKTQYF. The V and J genes are TRBV11-2 and TRBJ2-5, with 15 positions matching TRBD2. This CDR3 comprises 15 residues. Per the germline V gene, CDR1 is SGHAT and CDR2 is FQNNGV. J was trimmed by 6 bases and V by 4 bases; bases with no gene match: 3.

V usage is TRBV29-1 and J usage is TRBJ2-1, with D possibly being TRBD2 (5 bases). The CDR3 runs 16 residues. Trimming took 2 bases from V and 3 from J, leaving 17 bases between them. Germline CDR1 SQVTM, CDR2 ANQGSEA. DNA for the CDR3: TGCAGCGTTGAATCCCTAGAAGCGGCTCTCTACAATGAGCAGTTCTTC. Amino acids: CSVESLEAALYNEQFF.

This rearrangement joins TRBV5-5 to TRBJ2-3; possible D gene TRBD1, 6 bases. The CDR3 contains 15 residues. CDR1 SGHKS and CDR2 YYEKEE come from the germline V gene (reference sequence). The V and J ends lost 2 bases and 1 base respectively, with 11 bases between them. The CDR3 DNA is TGTGCCAGCAGCTTTTTAGGGGGAGGCACAGATACGCAGTATTTT. Its translation is CASSFLGGGTDTQYF.

V is TRBV7-2 and J is TRBJ2-5, with TRBD2 matching over 15 bases. CDR1 and CDR2 from the germline V gene are SGHTA and FQGNSA. J lost 5 bases, V lost 5 bases, and 0 bases had no gene match. This CDR3 is built from 14 residues. CDR3 DNA: TGTGCCAGCAGCGGGACTAGCGGGGGGGAGACCCAGTACTTC. Translation: CASSGTSGGETQYF.

The chain couples TRBV5-4 to TRBJ2-1, with 7 bases aligning to TRBD2. The CDR3 is 14 residues long. CDR1 SGHNT and CDR2 YYREEE come from the germline V gene (reference sequence). Unmatched junction bases numbered 10, after V lost 6 bases and J lost 7 bases. The DNA of the CDR3 is TGTGCCAGCACCCGCGCGCGGGAGTGGAATGAGCAGTTCTTC. Translation gives CASTRAREWNEQFF.

About this clone itself: Sequence at one end of the junction differs from germline and may be a read error. The chain uses TRBV7-6 and TRBJ1-2, with 8 bases that match TRBD1. This CDR3 is 13 amino acids long. Germline values: CDR1 SGHVS, CDR2 FNYEAQ. CDR3 coding DNA: TGTGCCAGCAGCCCCACCCCAGGGACAGGTTTCTACTTC. This gives the protein CASSPTPGTGFYF.

The sample holds a few counts of this clone. An end of the junction does not agree with germline; a read error may underlie this. The J gene is TRBJ2-3, the V gene TRBV5-4, with D perhaps TRBD1 (5 bases). Germline values: CDR1 SGHNT, CDR2 YYREEE (reference sequence). The CDR3 has 14 amino acids. CDR3 DNA: TGTGCCAGCAGCTTCGACAGTAGCACAGATGCGCAGTATTTT. Its protein is CASSFDSSTDAQYF.

The chain uses TRBV5-1 and TRBJ2-7; 13 nucleotides agree with TRBD2. The V segment lost 4 bases and the J segment 6 bases; nucleotides outside the gene matches: 7. This CDR3 comprises 15 residues. CDR1 is SGHRS and CDR2 is YFSETQ in the germline V gene. CDR3 DNA sequence: TGCGCCAGCAGCGAAGGACTAGCGGGAGTCTCCGAGCAGTACTTC. Encoded protein: CASSEGLAGVSEQYF.

The V and J genes are TRBV6-5 and TRBJ1-5; TRBD1 aligns across 10 bases. Germline V gene sequence: CDR1 MNHEY, CDR2 SVGAGI. This CDR3 contains 15 residues. J gave up 2 bases and V 6 bases, and 4 bases lay outside the gene matches. The CDR3, as DNA: TGTGCCAGCAGAACCGGGACAGGGGGCAATCAGCCCCAGCATTTT. Amino acids: CASRTGTGGNQPQHF.